The T cell receptor (beta chain) described here comes from a study of shared clonotypes between healthy human individuals (TCRdb year 2020). Regarding the research as a whole: The cohort included a few men and a couple of women between 18 and 49 years of age. To estimate repertoire size and how much clonotypes are shared between individuals, the study performed deep sequencing of blood TCR repertoires from about five healthy adults. Per donor, leukapheresis produced somewhere between about 0.94 and 8.9 billion PBMCs. Libraries were prepared and TCR repertoires were sequenced by different laboratories using diverse techniques, in order to increase sequencing depth and limit assay-specific biases. Findings and caveats that apply to the study as a whole: Because the study included only a small number of donors, the genetic and exposure-history diversity represented was limited. Pairwise subsampling led to the expectation that sequencing depth would affect the degree of clonotype sharing among donors. Sampling was restricted to blood, and TCR repertoires in tissue are likely to differ from TCR repertoires in blood.

Using the deep immunoSEQ assay, multiplex PCR amplified TCR CDR3 regions from genomic DNA. Extracted genomic DNA from each cell subset was spread evenly across all wells of several immunoSEQ 96-well plates, with each plate serving as a replicate. For unsorted PBMC, approximately 0.3 ug of genomic DNA, equivalent to roughly 30,000 T cell genomes, went into each replicate PCR. Unsorted PBMC genomic DNA was sequenced across ten immunoSEQ deep assay plates. Purified libraries were measured with a Qubit 3.0 fluorometer, size-checked on a Bioanalyzer 2100, and measured again with the KAPA Library Quantification kit. Each immunoSEQ 96-well plate was sequenced on its own single-read 150-cycle Illumina NextSeq 550 flow cell. Per the authors' processing: Because the immunoSEQ output included only junctional sequences and no quality scores, the filtering could not be the same as the filtering used for full-length reads. Sequences were annotated with PyIR, a Python wrapper for IgBLAST v1.9, using IMGT germline references to assign V/J genes and CDR3. Any read was removed if the V/J assignment was weak (E-value above 1e-6), the CDR3 was missing, or the read contained stop codons, out-of-frame junctions, or ambiguous translated residues. V3J clonotypes were defined by identical inferred V gene, J gene, and CDR3 amino acid sequence. Percentage overlap between repertoires was calculated by dividing the number of shared unique clonotypes by the size of the smaller repertoire. RTK rarefaction, the Chao1 estimator, and Recon v2.1 estimates of unobserved clonotypes were used to assess repertoire richness. This is the immuneACCESS table as TCRdb keeps it, with only in-frame sequences that have V and J called. A part of the clones is gone; compared with another copy, unresolved V genes explain less than half, and the rest is unexplained. Clone size and V and J calls were adopted from that table, with D and trimming inferred from the DNA. Within this sample are about half a million clones, with around four fifths of them counted one time only. The ten top clones hold more than 10% of the sample.

The donors were healthy, HIV-negative adults with no recently reported acute infections or vaccinations. All donors were Caucasian adults living in Nashville, Tennessee, USA. For unsorted samples, some 87 million PBMCs were counted, and genomic DNA was extracted using the QIAamp DNA Blood Mini kit. After blood collection by leukapheresis, PBMCs were isolated using Ficoll-Histopaque density gradient centrifugation and then cryopreserved in the vapor phase of liquid nitrogen. In the germline V gene, CDR1 corresponds to SGHTA and CDR2 to FQGTGA. V trim: 5 bases; J trim: 6 bases; unmatched bases: 19. There are 19 amino acids in the CDR3, from cysteine to phenylalanine inclusive. This entry keeps only the CDR3 DNA: 57 bases, framed from base 1. Details on this clone: No cognate antigen has been identified for it. One base away there is no much larger clone; base qualities are not given.

The chain links TRBV7-3 with TRBJ2-1, with 10 bases matching TRBD2. This receptor was identified in a woman aged 35 to 49 in good health. Some clones in this sample may be carry-over from other donors' samples. Sequenced material: PBMCs. CDR3 sequence: CASSLGRSSTSGRGNEQFF. The base sequence is TGTGCCAGCAGCCTCGGACGGTCCTCAACCAGCGGGAGGGGCAATGAGCAGTTCTTC.